This TCR beta chain was identified during a study of immune reconstitution after stem cell transplant in scleroderma. Germline values: CDR1 DFQATT, CDR2 SNEGSKA (reference sequence). With 2 bases removed from V and 2 bases from J, the gap between germline ends came to 18 bases. This CDR3 spans 16 amino acids. TCRdb re-called the RT-PCR reads through MiXCR, storing one row per CDR3 protein. The data show 3,800 or so distinct CDR3 sequences, under 7.5% seen once. By sample fraction, this clonotype is medium-sized. This material was collected before or after autologous hematopoietic stem cell transplantation (not recorded which). This chain links TRBV20-1 with TRBJ2-5, with a tentative D call TRBD2 (6 bases). The clonotype originates from a female donor with systemic sclerosis. CDR3 in amino acids: CSARPYSGPRQETQYF. The CDR3 nucleotides read TGCAGTGCTAGACCTTACAGCGGGCCGCGGCAAGAGACCCAGTACTTC.